These T cell receptor beta chains were read from a single sample in a study of T cells after yellow fever vaccination. TCRdb re-analysed the 5' RACE reads in MiXCR, keeping a single row per CDR3 protein. The top ten hold under 20% of the sample, which has approximately 300,000 distinct CDR3 sequences, roughly 8.7% seen once. The source material was PBMCs, sampled on the day of the first yellow fever vaccination. These receptors were obtained from a young man who received the YFV17D yellow fever vaccine. Both conserved end residues are part of each CDR3. A D gene is named only where the DNA matches it firmly. Some rows mark clone size as missing; the rest say once, few, many or name a class of expanded clone.

CDR3aa,CDR3nt,d_gene,abundance,j_gene,v_gene,len
CASSSQTIGEKLFF,TGTGCCAGCAGCTCCCAGACGATAGGTGAAAAACTGTTTTTT,NA,NA,TRBJ1-4,TRBV7-9,14
CSARPGQGVPEAFF,TGCAGTGCTAGACCGGGACAGGGAGTCCCTGAAGCTTTCTTT,TRBD1,many,TRBJ1-1,TRBV20-1,14
CASSFTGGWTEAFF,TGTGCCAGCAGCTTTACAGGGGGCTGGACTGAAGCTTTCTTT,TRBD1,few,TRBJ1-1,TRBV7-2,14
CASSPTSGGASGELFF,TGTGCCAGCAGTCCGACTAGCGGGGGGGCGTCCGGGGAGCTGTTTTTT,TRBD2,few,TRBJ2-2,TRBV6-1,16
CARSGGLNIQYF,TGTGCCAGAAGCGGGGGGTTAAACATTCAGTACTTC,TRBD2,NA,TRBJ2-4,TRBV24-1,12
CASSLGAQFNQPQHF,TGTGCCAGCAGTTTAGGTGCTCAGTTCAATCAGCCCCAGCATTTT,NA,NA,TRBJ1-5,TRBV12-3/TRBV12-4,15
CSAMSQGQNEQFF,TGCAGTGCTATGAGTCAGGGTCAAAATGAGCAGTTCTTC,NA,many,TRBJ2-1,TRBV20-1,13
CASSQDLGTQYF,TGCGCCAGCAGCCAAGATCTGGGTACGCAGTATTTT,NA,few,TRBJ2-3,TRBV4-3,12
CASGHRDINEKLFF,TGTGCCAGCGGACACCGGGATATTAATGAAAAACTGTTTTTT,NA,NA,TRBJ1-4,TRBV3-1,14
CASSWTGGTEAFF,TGTGCCAGCAGCTGGACAGGGGGCACTGAAGCTTTCTTT,TRBD1,few,TRBJ1-1,TRBV12-3/TRBV12-4,13
CASQIAGVTDTQYF,TGTGCCAGTCAAATAGCGGGGGTCACAGATACGCAGTATTTT,TRBD2,few,TRBJ2-3,TRBV6-2/TRBV6-3,14
CSAEMGGLNQPQHF,TGCAGTGCTGAGATGGGCGGTCTCAATCAGCCCCAGCATTTT,NA,NA,TRBJ1-5,TRBV20-1,14
CASNWASYNSPLHF,TGTGCCAGCAACTGGGCCTCCTATAATTCACCCCTCCACTTT,NA,few,TRBJ1-6,TRBV6-2/TRBV6-3,14
CASTTGQLHTEAFF,TGTGCCAGCACTACGGGACAGCTGCACACTGAAGCTTTCTTT,TRBD1,NA,TRBJ1-1,TRBV12-3/TRBV12-4,14
CASSLNGRPNTEAFF,TGTGCCAGCAGTTTAAATGGACGGCCGAACACTGAAGCTTTCTTT,NA,few,TRBJ1-1,TRBV28,15
CAWSVGTGSNTEAFF,TGTGCCTGGAGTGTGGGGACAGGGTCGAACACTGAAGCTTTCTTT,TRBD1,NA,TRBJ1-1,TRBV30,15
CAISESRQQETQYF,TGTGCCATCAGTGAGTCGAGACAGCAAGAGACCCAGTACTTC,NA,many,TRBJ2-5,TRBV10-3,14
CSARVGLAGARRETQYF,TGCAGTGCTAGAGTAGGGCTAGCGGGGGCCAGGAGAGAGACCCAGTACTTC,TRBD2,NA,TRBJ2-5,TRBV20-1,17
CASSLRTPGETQYF,TGTGCCAGCAGCTTGAGGACGCCGGGAGAGACCCAGTACTTC,NA,NA,TRBJ2-5,TRBV5-4,14
CSARGGLGNTIYF,TGCAGTGCTAGAGGGGGGCTAGGAAACACCATATATTTT,NA,few,TRBJ1-3,TRBV20-1,13
CASSLEVWGGPQETQYF,TGTGCCAGCAGCTTAGAGGTGTGGGGCGGGCCCCAAGAGACCCAGTACTTC,NA,NA,TRBJ2-5,TRBV11-2,17
CIAREVGRWYGYTF,TGCATTGCTAGAGAAGTTGGCCGTTGGTATGGCTACACCTTC,NA,NA,TRBJ1-2,TRBV20-1,14
CASSLEQGGKPQHF,TGCGCCAGCAGCTTGGAACAGGGGGGGAAGCCCCAGCATTTT,TRBD1,NA,TRBJ1-5,TRBV5-1,14
CASSPRDRTNYGYTF,TGTGCCAGCAGTCCGCGGGACAGGACAAACTATGGCTACACCTTC,TRBD1,few,TRBJ1-2,TRBV27,15
CASRVSPISNQPQNF,TGTGCCAGCAGAGTAAGTCCGATAAGCAATCAGCCCCAGAATTTT,NA,NA,TRBJ1-5,TRBV12-3/TRBV12-4,15
CASSEANVRREHFQETQYF,TGTGCCAGCAGTGAAGCGAACGTCCGGCGGGAACACTTCCAAGAGACCCAGTACTTC,NA,NA,TRBJ2-5,TRBV2,19
CASVKNRDTALAEQYF,TGCGCCAGCGTAAAAAACCGGGACACGGCTCTTGCCGAGCAGTACTTC,NA,few,TRBJ2-7,TRBV5-1,16
CASGGQGAEKLFF,TGTGCCAGTGGAGGGCAGGGGGCTGAAAAACTGTTTTTT,TRBD1,many,TRBJ1-4,TRBV2,13
CAWIGGENTGELFF,TGTGCCTGGATAGGCGGGGAAAACACCGGGGAGCTGTTTTTT,NA,NA,TRBJ2-2,TRBV30,14
CSASTAGDLDTDTQYF,TGCAGTGCTAGTACGGCGGGGGACTTGGACACAGATACGCAGTATTTT,TRBD2,many,TRBJ2-3,TRBV20-1,16
CASSLALGGGLNIQYF,TGTGCCAGCAGCTTAGCGCTCGGGGGGGGCTTGAACATTCAGTACTTC,TRBD2,few,TRBJ2-4,TRBV7-2,16
CALLVSNEQFF,TGTGCCCTGCTCGTCTCCAATGAGCAGTTCTTC,NA,few,TRBJ2-1,TRBV2,11
CASSYSLAGELFF,TGTGCCAGCAGTTATAGTTTGGCCGGGGAGCTGTTTTTT,NA,NA,TRBJ2-2,TRBV5-6,13
CASGPGGGETQYF,TGTGCCAGCGGGCCTGGGGGTGGGGAGACCCAGTACTTC,NA,many,TRBJ2-5,TRBV27,13
CASSLIGSSYEQYF,TGTGCCAGCAGTTTAATTGGAAGCTCCTACGAGCAGTACTTC,NA,NA,TRBJ2-7,TRBV27,14
CASSLDRRDNQPQHF,TGTGCCAGCAGTCTGGACAGGAGAGACAATCAGCCCCAGCATTTT,TRBD1,few,TRBJ1-5,TRBV12-3/TRBV12-4,15
CASSPGRPGEQFF,TGTGCCAGCAGCCCGGGGCGCCCCGGGGAGCAGTTCTTC,NA,NA,TRBJ2-1,TRBV5-6,13
CASRGGATYEQYF,TGTGCCAGCCGTGGTGGTGCTACCTACGAGCAGTACTTC,NA,many,TRBJ2-7,TRBV6-2/TRBV6-3,13
CASGTGKSQRNTIYF,TGTGCCAGCGGGACAGGGAAAAGCCAGCGAAACACCATATATTTT,TRBD1,many,TRBJ1-3,TRBV12-3/TRBV12-4,15
CASSPGAGTNSPLHF,TGCGCCAGCAGCCCTGGGGCAGGGACCAATTCACCCCTCCACTTT,NA,NA,TRBJ1-6,TRBV5-1,15
CASSLTRRGNQPQHF,TGTGCCAGCAGTTTAACGCGAAGAGGAAATCAGCCCCAGCATTTT,NA,NA,TRBJ1-5,TRBV12-3/TRBV12-4,15
CASGTTGLQETQYF,TGTGCCAGTGGAACAACAGGGCTACAAGAGACCCAGTACTTC,NA,few,TRBJ2-5,TRBV19,14